The 29 T cell receptor beta chains below were found in one sample sequenced in a study of regulatory T cells in long-lasting Graves disease. Time point described: newly diagnosed GD, antithyroid drugs for less than 3 months. Following extraction of RNA from PBMCs, that RNA was used to make the TCR library. Both iRepertoire HTBI primers and Arm-PCR of CDR3 regions were used to build the TCR beta libraries. From the multiplex PCR reads, TCRdb called clonotypes with MiXCR, one entry per CDR3 protein. The sample has over 350,000 distinct CDR3 sequences, around 15% seen once. The same data also went into a second study, on T cells in Graves' hyperthyroidism and ophthalmopathy.

Sequenced here: peripheral blood mononuclear cells (PBMCs), sampled at new diagnosis, from a patient treated with antithyroid drugs. Every receptor here comes from a woman in her 50s with Graves disease.

There are many counts of this clonotype. This chain joins TRBV19 and TRBJ2-3, with TRBD1 identical over 10 bases. CDR1 is LNHDA, CDR2 SQIVND, per germline (reference sequence). There are 16 residues in the CDR3. Trimming took 6 bases from V and 4 from J; bases not matched to a gene: 10. CDR3 sequence reads: CASRTNGQGVADTQYF. CDR3 nucleotides: TGTGCCAGTAGGACGAACGGACAGGGGGTCGCAGATACGCAGTATTTT.

The chain has TRBV9 and TRBJ2-5; a weak D match, TRBD2 (6 bases). This CDR3 is 16 amino acids long. CDR1 SGDLS and CDR2 YYNGEE come from the germline V gene. The germline V and J ends were trimmed by 0 bases and 0 bases, with 12 bases remaining between them. CDR3 DNA sequence: TGTGCCAGCAGCGTAGGGGTAGCGGATAACCAAGAGACCCAGTACTTC. Residues: CASSVGVADNQETQYF.

This clonotype was recorded many times. J is TRBJ2-5 and V is TRBV9; D is undetermined. Trimming removed 0 bases at V and 2 bases at J, with 11 bases between. Germline CDR1 is SGDLS and CDR2 is YYNGEE. CDR3 size: 15 residues. The CDR3 loop is CASSVGGGPQETQYF. The CDR3 coding sequence is TGTGCCAGCAGCGTAGGTGGCGGACCACAAGAGACCCAGTACTTC.

This clonotype was picked up a small number of times. A much larger clone lies a single base off, so this may be a read error. The chain combines TRBV7-9 with TRBJ2-5; D not resolved. The CDR3 covers 14 residues. V gave up 4 bases and J gave up 5 bases, with 14 bases separating them. Germline CDR1 and CDR2: SEHNR and FQNEAQ (reference sequence). The CDR3, as DNA: TGTGCCAGCAGCTACGGACGGAAAGGGGAGACCCAGTACTTC. Translating it yields CASSYGRKGETQYF.

This clonotype was seen only a few times. This chain connects TRBV20-1 to TRBJ1-5, with unresolved D. This CDR3 region has 15 residues. With 1 base removed from V and 2 bases from J, the gap between germline ends came to 12 bases. Germline V gene lookup returns CDR1 DFQATT and CDR2 SNEGSKA (reference sequence). The CDR3 is CSARGGAVGNQPQHF. Here the CDR3 DNA reads TGCAGTGCTAGAGGGGGAGCGGTGGGCAATCAGCCCCAGCATTTT.

At least ten counts were recorded for this clonotype. J is TRBJ1-6 and V is TRBV7-2; TRBD1 might be the D (5 bases). V gave up 3 bases and J gave up 9 bases, with 12 bases separating them. Germline V CDR1 and CDR2: SGHTA, FQGNSA. CDR3 length: 14 amino acids. DNA of the CDR3: TGTGCCAGCAGCTTCGGACATTTTGGTTCACCCCTCCACTTT. Translated, it gives CASSFGHFGSPLHF.

Concerning this clonotype itself: Possible read error: a much larger clone is one base away. CDR3 region: CAPVERESSYGQYF. The CDR3 DNA follows: TGTGCCCCCGTAGAGCGGGAGTCTTCCTACGGGCAGTACTTC. J is TRBJ2-7 and V is TRBV6-1, with 8 bases identical to TRBD2. CDR3 length equals 14 residues. Germline-derived CDR1 and CDR2 are MNHNS and SASEGT.

This clonotype has a count of ten or more. The chain uses TRBV28 and TRBJ1-5; TRBD1 agrees at 9 bases. The length of the CDR3 is 15 residues. With 4 bases clipped from V and 7 bases from J, the junction kept 8 bases outside the gene matches. Germline CDR1 reads MDHEN; CDR2 reads SYDVKM. As DNA, the CDR3 is TGTGCCAGCAGTTCGGGACAGGGTCTGGGGCAGCCCCAGCATTTT. Its translation is CASSSGQGLGQPQHF.

The sample holds many counts of this clonotype. The V call is TRBV2, the J call TRBJ2-6, with 8 bases aligning to TRBD1. Germline V gene data show CDR1 as SNHLY and CDR2 as FYNNEI. The CDR3 has 20 amino acids. The ends lost 3 bases at V and 4 bases at J; junction bases unmatched: 17. The CDR3 DNA sequence: TGTGCCAGCAGTGATCCTATCCCGGGACAGGTTTACTCGGGGGCCAACGTCCTGACTTTC. This sequence encodes CASSDPIPGQVYSGANVLTF.

Notes on this clonotype: A much larger clone differs by one base, so this may be a read error. V usage is TRBV28 and J usage is TRBJ2-2; 7 nucleotides align to TRBD1. The CDR3 runs 16 residues. Trimming cost V 8 bases and J 2 bases; bases outside gene matches: 11. Looked up from germline, CDR1 is MDHEN and CDR2 is SYDVKM. The CDR3 nucleotides read TGTGCCAGCGGTCCCCGACAGGGTTACAACACCGGGGAGCTGTTTTTT. Its translation: CASGPRQGYNTGELFF.

Worth noting for this clonotype: Just one base apart from a much larger clone, this may be a read error. The rearrangement joins TRBV6-2 or TRBV6-3 to TRBJ2-7; D gene uncertain. The germline V and J ends were trimmed by 5 bases and 6 bases, with 5 bases remaining between them. Germline V CDR1 and CDR2: MNHEY, SVGEGT. CDR3 length: 10 residues. The CDR3, as DNA: TGTGCCAGCAGTCGCTGCGAGCAGTACTTC. Its protein product is CASSRCEQYF.

This clonotype has a count of ten or more. CDR3 residues: CASSLSRTRNTEAFF. As DNA, the CDR3 is TGTGCCAGCAGCTTAAGTCGGACCCGCAACACTGAAGCTTTCTTT. This chain uses TRBV7-8 with TRBJ1-1; unclear D gene. Trimming shortened V by 2 bases and J by 2 bases, and 12 bases separated the two germline ends. Looked up from germline, CDR1 is SGHVS and CDR2 is FQNEAQ. The CDR3 loop spans 15 amino acids.

Here the CDR3 reads CASSDQQGAGQYF. Here the CDR3 DNA reads TGCGCCAGCAGCGACCAACAGGGGGCCGGGCAGTACTTC. V is TRBV5-1 and J is TRBJ2-7; TRBD1 matches at 9 bases. With 4 bases clipped from V and 9 bases from J, the junction kept 8 bases outside the gene matches. The V gene's germline CDR1 is SGHRS and CDR2 YFSETQ. The CDR3 length is 13 residues.

This clonotype was found many times. The rearrangement joins TRBV6-1 to TRBJ1-1; 8 bases agree with TRBD1. This CDR3 has 14 residues. Germline-derived CDR1 and CDR2 are MNHNS and SASEGT. The V gene end was trimmed by 6 bases and the J gene end by 7 bases; junction bases not matched to a gene: 10. As DNA, the CDR3 is TGTGCCAGCAGGGGCTCCAGGGGGCAAGGTGAAGCTTTCTTT. Protein sequence: CASRGSRGQGEAFF.

The rearrangement links TRBV27 to TRBJ2-2, with 8 positions matching TRBD1. V lost 6 bases, J lost 6 bases, and 9 bases stayed unmatched. The germline V gene has CDR1 MNHEY and CDR2 SMNVEV (reference sequence). The CDR3 is made up of 15 amino acids. The CDR3 sequence: CASSPGGRGAGELFF. CDR3 coding DNA: TGTGCCAGCAGCCCAGGGGGCCGAGGGGCCGGGGAGCTGTTTTTT.

The V and J genes are TRBV13 and TRBJ2-7; 12 bases line up with TRBD2. The V gene end was trimmed by 5 bases and the J gene end by 7 bases; junction bases not matched to a gene: 9. The CDR3 length is 15 residues. The germline CDR1 and CDR2 sequences are PRHDT and FYEKMQ (reference sequence). CDR3 DNA sequence: TGTGCCAGCAGCCTACGGACTAGCGGGACAGGGGAGCAGTACTTC. It yields the protein CASSLRTSGTGEQYF.

This clonotype was seen many times. The chain carries TRBV6-1 and TRBJ2-7; 9 nucleotides line up with TRBD1. V lost 6 bases to trimming and J lost 3 bases; unmatched junction nucleotides: 6. The CDR3 runs 14 residues. The germline CDR1 and CDR2 sequences are MNHNS and SASEGT. CDR3: CASSSWTGDYEQYF. CDR3 sequence (DNA): TGTGCCAGCAGCTCCTGGACAGGGGACTACGAGCAGTACTTC.

There are many counts of this clonotype. The chain couples TRBV2 to TRBJ2-5, with no clear D. Trimming removed 3 bases from V and 4 bases from J, with 6 bases in between. CDR3 size: 12 residues. CDR1 is SNHLY, CDR2 FYNNEI, per germline. The CDR3 coding sequence is TGTGCCAGCAGTGATCTCTTAGAGACCCAGTACTTC. Its protein product is CASSDLLETQYF.

This clonotype was counted at least ten times. This chain uses TRBV5-1 with TRBJ2-5, with D perhaps matching TRBD1 or TRBD2 (5 bases each). The germline CDR1 and CDR2 sequences are SGHRS and YFSETQ. The CDR3 has 14 amino acids. V was clipped by 3 bases and J by 5 bases, with 14 bases between them. CDR3 sequence (DNA): TGCGCCAGCAGCTACCGGGACCTAAGGGAGACCCAGTACTTC. Residues: CASSYRDLRETQYF.

Ten or more counts support this clonotype. The chain carries TRBV5-6 and TRBJ1-2; D is unclear. The CDR3 is made up of 14 amino acids. CDR1 and CDR2 (germline): SGHDT, YYEEEE. Trimming removed 2 bases at V and 1 base at J, with 9 bases between. In DNA form, the CDR3 reads TGTGCCAGCAGCTTAGGAGGCATTAACTATGGCTACACCTTC. This codes for CASSLGGINYGYTF.

The chain recombines TRBV7-9 with TRBJ1-1; TRBD1 might be the D (5 bases). The CDR3 spans 15 residues. CDR1 SEHNR and CDR2 FQNEAQ come from the germline V gene (reference sequence). Trimming took off 0 bases at V and 6 bases at J, with 14 bases between the two ends. CDR3 DNA sequence: TGTGCCAGCAGCTTAGCTCAAACTCAGGGTGCTGAAGCTTTCTTT. Its protein product is CASSLAQTQGAEAFF.

The sample holds a few counts of this clonotype. The chain is built from TRBV7-9 and TRBJ2-7; D is undetermined. The CDR3 loop spans 14 amino acids. V was cut by 4 bases and J by 4 bases, with 14 bases left in between. The germline V gene has CDR1 SEHNR and CDR2 FQNEAQ (reference sequence). The DNA for the CDR3 is TGTGCCAGCAGCTACCGGCCTAACGGTTACGAGCAGTACTTC. It translates to CASSYRPNGYEQYF.

This clonotype appeared many times. V gene TRBV10-3 combines with J gene TRBJ2-7, with D tentatively TRBD1 (6 bases). V gave up 6 bases and J gave up 1 base, with 16 bases separating them. CDR1 and CDR2 from the germline V gene are ENHRY and SYGVKD. The CDR3 spans 15 residues. The CDR3 DNA follows: TGTGCCATCAGGGGGGCGGACGGATCATCCTACGAGCAGTACTTC. It yields the protein CAIRGADGSSYEQYF.

With respect to this clonotype: A read error may be the cause here, since a much bigger clone is one base away. Likely a read error: the CDR3 ends without its conserved phenylalanine or tryptophan. The chain employs TRBV2 and TRBJ1-5; the D gene is possibly TRBD1 (6 bases). This CDR3 contains 16 residues. Germline V gene data show CDR1 as SNHLY and CDR2 as FYNNEI. V shed 3 bases and J shed 2 bases, with 14 bases lying between them. The CDR3 here is CASSDLLGGGNQPQHS. As DNA, the CDR3 is TGTGCCAGCAGTGACCTCCTAGGGGGAGGCAATCAGCCCCAGCATTCT.

This clonotype was counted at least ten times. The chain employs TRBV18 and TRBJ2-3; TRBD1 or TRBD2 may be the D gene (5 bases each). V was cut by 2 bases and J by 1 base, with 10 bases left in between. The CDR3 runs 15 residues. The germline V gene has CDR1 KGHSH and CDR2 LQKENI. The CDR3 reads CASSPTRGGTDTQYF. DNA of the CDR3: TGTGCCAGCTCACCAACTAGAGGGGGCACAGATACGCAGTATTTT.

A remark on this clonotype: Since a much larger clone is just one base distant, this may be a read error. The chain joins TRBV7-2 to TRBJ2-1, with D hard to call. CDR3 size: 15 residues. CDR1 is SGHTA, CDR2 FQGNSA, per germline. The CDR3 sequence is CVSRPDQGFYNEQFF. The CDR3 DNA follows: TGTGTCAGCAGGCCCGACCAAGGATTCTACAATGAGCAGTTCTTC.

This clonotype was picked up many times. The rearrangement links TRBV7-2 to TRBJ2-7; maybe TRBD1 (9 bases). The CDR3 totals 15 residues. The germline V gene has CDR1 SGHTA and CDR2 FQGNSA. The V and J ends lost 3 bases and 1 base respectively, with 13 bases between them. The CDR3 sequence: CASSFSGTGSYEQYF. The CDR3 nucleotides are TGTGCCAGCAGCTTTAGCGGGACAGGGTCCTACGAGCAGTACTTC.

The V gene is TRBV12-3 or TRBV12-4, the J gene TRBJ2-5; 14 nucleotides line up with TRBD2. The trim removed 2 bases at V and 2 bases at J, leaving 7 bases unmatched. The CDR3 is made up of 18 amino acids. The CDR3 DNA reads TGTGCCAGCAGTTTATCCGGGACTAGCGGGAGATTGCAAGAGACCCAGTACTTC. Its translation: CASSLSGTSGRLQETQYF.

Ten or more counts support this clonotype. The gene calls are TRBV6-1 and TRBJ2-5; D gene ambiguous. Germline V gene lookup returns CDR1 MNHNS and CDR2 SASEGT. The CDR3 extends over 12 amino acids. V was cut by 3 bases and J by 5 bases, with 7 bases left in between. DNA of the CDR3: TGTGCCAGCAGTGACCTTGGGGAGACCCAGTACTTC. This codes for CASSDLGETQYF.